Following are 10 T cell receptor beta chains from one sample sequenced in a study of prognosis after radiotherapy for stage I lung cancer. Genomic DNA yielded TCR beta CDR3, amplified by two-round multiplex PCR. Round-one PCR had primers specific to each TRBV and TRBJ gene. TCRdb called the multiplex PCR reads again in MiXCR, with one record for every CDR3 protein. The data contain about 14,000 distinct CDR3 sequences, around 56% of them singletons. The specimen was PBMCs, collected before or after stereotactic body radiation therapy (not recorded which). All receptors derive from a donor over 45 with non-small cell lung cancer.

This chain connects TRBV27 to TRBJ1-5; D is perhaps TRBD1 (6 bases). Trimming removed 2 bases at V and 9 bases at J, with 14 bases between. From germline, CDR1 is MNHEY and CDR2 SMNVEV (reference sequence). The CDR3 spans 14 residues. Here the CDR3 DNA reads TGTGCCAGCAGTTTAAACAGGGATGAACGGCCCCAGCATTTT. This encodes CASSLNRDERPQHF.

There are a few counts of this clonotype. The chain couples TRBV4-1 to TRBJ2-5; tentatively, D is TRBD2 (5 bases). Germline V gene sequence: CDR1 MGHRA, CDR2 YSYEKL. V was cut by 1 base and J by 0 bases, with 6 bases left in between. The CDR3 runs to 14 residues. CDR3 region: CASSQVGDQETQYF. CDR3 sequence (DNA): TGCGCCAGCAGCCAAGTGGGAGACCAAGAGACCCAGTACTTC.

This clonotype was picked up many times. The chain is built from TRBV4-1 and TRBJ2-1, with 9 positions matching TRBD2. CDR3 length equals 15 residues. The trim removed 3 bases at V and 4 bases at J, leaving 4 bases unmatched. Germline V lookup: CDR1 MGHRA, CDR2 YSYEKL. This chain's CDR3 is CASSQTSGGYNEQFF. The CDR3 DNA sequence: TGCGCCAGCAGCCAGACTAGCGGAGGATACAATGAGCAGTTCTTC.

This clonotype has a handful of counts. One base away lies a much larger clone, so this may be a sequencing read error. This rearrangement joins TRBV6-2 or TRBV6-3 to TRBJ2-1, with no clear D. The CDR3 is made up of 15 amino acids. The germline V gene has CDR1 MNHEY and CDR2 SVGEGT. V dropped 0 bases and J dropped 6 bases, with 12 bases sitting between them. The CDR3, as DNA: TGTGCCAGCAGTTACTCAACCCCCATGGTCAATGAGCAGTTCTTC. Translation: CASSYSTPMVNEQFF.

Comment on this clonotype: A far larger clone is only one base removed, so a read error is likely. The chain uses TRBV6-8 and TRBJ2-3; no reliable D call. The CDR3 sequence is 14 residues long. The V gene's germline CDR1 is MNHGY and CDR2 SAAAGT. The ends were cut back, 6 bases at V and 4 bases at J, with 14 bases in the middle. The CDR3 nucleotides read TGTGCCAGCAGACCAACATGGTTATCAGATACGCAGTATTTT. Translation gives CASRPTWLSDTQYF.

To note about this clonotype: Relative to the germline gene, one junction end is altered; a read error may explain this. The V gene is TRBV20-1, the J gene TRBJ2-2, with D perhaps TRBD2 (6 bases). CDR1 and CDR2 (germline): DFQATT, SNEGSKA (reference sequence). This CDR3 spans 13 amino acids. CDR3 sequence reads: CSAVEGLTVELFF. The DNA for the CDR3 is TGCAGTGCTGTTGAGGGACTCACCGTGGAGCTGTTTTTT.

By share, this clonotype ranks as medium-sized. J is TRBJ1-2 and V is TRBV7-2; D is ambiguous. The CDR3 length is 13 residues. Germline V lookup: CDR1 SGHTA, CDR2 FQGNSA. The V end lost 4 bases, the J end lost 4 bases, and 10 bases lay between the germline ends. Written as DNA, the CDR3 is TGTGCCAGCAGCTCCGACACTTCCTATGGCTACACCTTC. Its translation: CASSSDTSYGYTF.

The table lists this clonotype with a count of one. It differs at one base from a far larger clone, so likely a read error. This sequence joins TRBV6-1 and TRBJ2-2; 8 nucleotides agree with TRBD1. CDR1 and CDR2 from the germline V gene are MNHNS and SASEGT. The CDR3 consists of 15 residues. After removal of 3 bases from V and 6 bases from J, the junction contained 6 bases not matched to a gene. DNA of the CDR3: TGTGCCAGCAGTGAGTCCCGGGACAGGCCCGGGGAGCTGTTTTTT. This sequence encodes CASSESRDRPGELFF.

The V call is TRBV9, the J call TRBJ2-1; no definite D call. The ends were cut back, 0 bases at V and 6 bases at J, with 13 bases in the middle. CDR3 size: 15 residues. In germline, CDR1 is SGDLS, CDR2 YYNGEE. In nucleotides, the CDR3 is TGTGCCAGCAGCGTAGCAGGTGCTTGGCCCAATGAGCAGTTCTTC. This sequence encodes CASSVAGAWPNEQFF.

This clonotype was detected ten times or more. The chain combines TRBV9 with TRBJ1-1; TRBD1 matches at 8 bases. CDR3 length: 16 residues. Germline V lookup: CDR1 SGDLS, CDR2 YYNGEE. V gave up 0 bases and J gave up 6 bases; unmatched junction bases: 10. The CDR3 DNA follows: TGTGCCAGCAGCGTAGGACGTGACAGGGGCGGGCCTGAAGCTTTCTTT. Translated: CASSVGRDRGGPEAFF.